The rows below give T cell receptor beta chains drawn from one sample of a study of T-cell memory formation after mild COVID-19. TCRdb passed the 5' RACE reads through MiXCR, listing each CDR3 protein once. The table includes under 300,000 distinct CDR3 sequences, roughly 8.2% detected once. The source material was PBMCs or a T cell subset sorted from them (not recorded which). The receptors here all came from a man aged 18-30 years who had mild COVID-19 (a few samples of this study predate the infection). Cell type and time point are not known. Both conserved end residues are part of each CDR3. D genes are given only for firm matches. Rows may omit the clone size; those that give it use once, few, many or a size class.

CDR3 length,V gene,J gene,D gene,clone size,CDR3 DNA,CDR3 protein
13,TRBV7-2,TRBJ2-2,-,many,TGTGCCAGCAGCCGAACCCCAAGCGGCGAGCTGTTTTTT,CASSRTPSGELFF
16,TRBV25-1,TRBJ2-1,TRBD2,few,TGTGCCAGCAGTGACCCTCGACTAGCGCCTAACAATGAGCAGTTCTTC,CASSDPRLAPNNEQFF
14,TRBV4-1,TRBJ1-1,-,-,TGCGCCAGCAGCCATCACGGGCAGGGTAGTGAAGCTTTCTTT,CASSHHGQGSEAFF
14,TRBV6-5,TRBJ2-5,-,many,TGTGCCAGCAGGCCTCTGGGGGACGTAGAGACCCAGTACTTC,CASRPLGDVETQYF
14,TRBV12-3/TRBV12-4,TRBJ1-2,-,few,TGTGCCAGCAGCCACCCCCGGGCCAGCTATGGCTACACCTTC,CASSHPRASYGYTF
15,TRBV20-1,TRBJ2-1,TRBD2,many,TGCAGTGCGCCAGTAGCGGGGGATCGTGACAATGAGCAGTTCTTC,CSAPVAGDRDNEQFF
14,TRBV7-9,TRBJ1-6,TRBD1,few,TGTGCCAGCACCGCGGACAGGGGAAATTCACCCCTCCACTTT,CASTADRGNSPLHF
15,TRBV24-1,TRBJ2-3,-,many,TGTGCCACCAGTGATTTGCGAGGGACCTCAGATACGCAGTATTTT,CATSDLRGTSDTQYF
14,TRBV24-1,TRBJ2-4,TRBD1,-,TGTGCCACCTCGAGGACAGGGGGCGAAAACATTCAGTACTTC,CATSRTGGENIQYF
17,TRBV18,TRBJ2-3,TRBD2,few,TGTGCCAGCTCACCCATAGGAGCGGGGGGCAGCACAGATACGCAGTATTTT,CASSPIGAGGSTDTQYF
14,TRBV11-2,TRBJ2-1,-,-,TGTGCCAGCAGCTTTGGTAGCTCCTACAATGAGCAGTTCTTC,CASSFGSSYNEQFF
16,TRBV11-2,TRBJ2-2,TRBD1,-,TGTGCCAGCACCCTCATCAGGACAGGGGTTCCCGGGGAGCTGTTTTTT,CASTLIRTGVPGELFF
17,TRBV24-1,TRBJ2-3,-,-,TGTGCCACCAGTGATCGGCGGGGGCCGTCGAGCACAGATACGCAGTATTTT,CATSDRRGPSSTDTQYF
13,TRBV27,TRBJ1-1,-,many,TGTGCCAGCAGTTTGGCGGGGAGCACTGAAGCTTTCTTT,CASSLAGSTEAFF
17,TRBV20-1,TRBJ2-7,-,-,TGCAGTGCTAGAGCTAGAGGACCCCCAGTTTCGACTTACGAGCAGTACTTC,CSARARGPPVSTYEQYF
16,TRBV12-3/TRBV12-4,TRBJ2-2,-,-,-,CASSRGSRAAPGSCFF
13,TRBV7-2,TRBJ2-3,TRBD2,many,TGCGCCAGCAGCTTGGAGCGGGGAGATACGCAGTATTTT,CASSLERGDTQYF
15,TRBV5-1,TRBJ1-1,TRBD1,many,TGCGCCAGCAGCTTGGAGAGGACAGGGGGCACTGAAGCTTTCTTT,CASSLERTGGTEAFF
15,TRBV7-6,TRBJ1-1,-,-,TGTGCCAGCAGCTTAGCGTTAGGGGCGAACACTGAAGCTTTCTTT,CASSLALGANTEAFF
14,TRBV6-5,TRBJ1-1,-,-,TGTGCCAGCAGCCTGGACCGAGAACTGACTGAAGCTTTCTTT,CASSLDRELTEAFF
14,TRBV5-1,TRBJ1-2,-,few,TGCGCCAGCAGCTACCAAGGGGGTGAGGGTGGCTACACCTTC,CASSYQGGEGGYTF
10,TRBV5-1,TRBJ2-2,-,once,TGCGCCAGCCGGGGCGGGGAGCTGTTTTTT,CASRGGELFF
17,TRBV4-1,TRBJ2-5,-,few,TGCGCCAGCAGCCAAGGGGATGACCGCCCCTCAGAAGAGACCCAGTACTTC,CASSQGDDRPSEETQYF
15,TRBV6-2/TRBV6-3,TRBJ2-3,TRBD2,many,TGTGCCAGCAGTTACAGGACTAGCGGGACAGATACGCAGTATTTT,CASSYRTSGTDTQYF
18,TRBV7-9,TRBJ2-5,TRBD2,few,TGTGCCAGCAGCCCCCATCCCACTAGCGGGGGGGCGCAAGAGACCCAGTACTTC,CASSPHPTSGGAQETQYF
15,TRBV7-2,TRBJ2-2,TRBD2,few,TGTGCCAGCAGCCCGGGACTAGCTCGGCCCGGGGAGCTGTTTTTT,CASSPGLARPGELFF
16,TRBV20-1,TRBJ2-3,-,-,TGCAGTGCTGCCCCTATGGGTGGCGGGAACACAGATACGCAGTATTTT,CSAAPMGGGNTDTQYF
14,TRBV6-2/TRBV6-3,TRBJ2-3,TRBD2,-,TGTGCCAGCAGTCCCGACGGGAGGGGGAATACGCAGTATTTT,CASSPDGRGNTQYF
13,TRBV12-3/TRBV12-4,TRBJ1-1,-,few,TGTGCCAGCAGGTCCGGGAGTAACACTGAAGCTTTCTTT,CASRSGSNTEAFF
19,TRBV5-1,TRBJ1-1,-,-,TGCGCCAGCTCACCGTCGGGAAGTGAGAGCAGCACGGCGAACACTGAAGCTTTCTTT,CASSPSGSESSTANTEAFF
15,TRBV7-2,TRBJ1-5,-,few,TGTGCCAGCAGCTCTCAGGGACTCCCGGGTCAGCCCCAGCATTTT,CASSSQGLPGQPQHF
16,TRBV7-9,TRBJ2-7,TRBD2,few,TGTGCCAGCAGCTTAGAACTAGCGGGGCGAGACTACGAGCAGTACTTC,CASSLELAGRDYEQYF
16,TRBV15,TRBJ1-6,TRBD1,-,TGTGCCACCAGCAGAGATAGGGGGACAGGGGAATCACCCCTCCACTTT,CATSRDRGTGESPLHF
16,TRBV11-2,TRBJ2-7,-,-,TGTGCCAGCAGCTTGGACACAGGGCGGTATGGATACGAGCAGTACTTC,CASSLDTGRYGYEQYF
13,TRBV4-3,TRBJ1-5,-,few,TGCGCCAGCAGCCAAGATGTAGGGGGGCCCCAGCATTTT,CASSQDVGGPQHF
16,TRBV6-5,TRBJ1-6,-,-,TGTGCCAGCAGTTACTCGATTTGGGGGTTAGGATCACCCCTCCACTTT,CASSYSIWGLGSPLHF
12,TRBV30,TRBJ1-1,-,-,TGTGCCTGGACCGACAGGAACACTGAAGCTTTCTTT,CAWTDRNTEAFF
14,TRBV6-6,TRBJ2-7,TRBD1,few,TGTGCCAGCAACCCGGGACAGGACTCCTACGAGCAGTACTTC,CASNPGQDSYEQYF
14,TRBV7-9,TRBJ2-1,TRBD1,-,TGTGCCAGCAGCCCCGGGACAGGGAACAATGAGCAGTTCTTC,CASSPGTGNNEQFF
14,TRBV6-2/TRBV6-3,TRBJ2-5,-,few,TGTGCCAGCAGTTACTGGACCGCCTCTGAGACCCAGTACTTC,CASSYWTASETQYF
16,TRBV6-6,TRBJ2-5,-,few,TGTGCCAGCAGTTATCTTGGGACCCCGGACGAGAAGACCCAGTACTTC,CASSYLGTPDEKTQYF
16,TRBV5-8,TRBJ1-5,TRBD1,few,TGTGCCAGCAGCTTGGGTGGACAGGGGAGGAATCAGCCCCAGCATTTT,CASSLGGQGRNQPQHF
15,TRBV29-1,TRBJ2-3,-,-,TGCAGCGTTGAAAATTTGATCAGGAGCACAGATACGCAGTATTTT,CSVENLIRSTDTQYF
14,TRBV10-1,TRBJ2-3,-,-,TGCGCCAGCAGTGATAACTGGGGTGCAGATACGCAGTATTTT,CASSDNWGADTQYF
16,TRBV28,TRBJ2-3,-,few,TGTGCCAGCACTGAATTACAGGGAATTTTCACAGATACGCAGTATTTT,CASTELQGIFTDTQYF
12,TRBV24-1,TRBJ2-3,TRBD2,many,TGTGCCACCGGGGGAGGGGAAGATACGCAGTATTTT,CATGGGEDTQYF
16,TRBV15,TRBJ2-5,-,few,TGTGCCACCAGCAGAGAGGCCTCCAGCGTTGTGAAGACCCAGTACTTC,CATSREASSVVKTQYF
14,TRBV4-1,TRBJ2-7,-,-,TGCGCCAGCAGCCAAGGAGGGGGCTCCTACGAGCAGTACTTC,CASSQGGGSYEQYF
15,TRBV7-6,TRBJ2-5,-,few,TGTGCCAGCAGCTTAGTGGGCCTCACGGGAAAGACCCAGTACTTC,CASSLVGLTGKTQYF
14,TRBV5-1,TRBJ1-1,TRBD1,few,TGCGCCAGCAGCTTGGGGGACAGTTGGGCTGAAGCTTTCTTT,CASSLGDSWAEAFF
13,TRBV28,TRBJ2-1,-,few,TGTGCCAGCAGTCTCTGGGCCTACAATGAGCAGTTCTTC,CASSLWAYNEQFF
15,TRBV7-2,TRBJ2-7,TRBD1,few,TGTGCCAGCAGCTTAGGTGTACAGGGGCCCTACGAGCAGTACTTC,CASSLGVQGPYEQYF
14,TRBV9,TRBJ2-3,TRBD1,many,TGTGCCAGCAGCGTTGGGGACAGGGTTGATACGCAGTATTTT,CASSVGDRVDTQYF